The clone carrying this T cell receptor beta chain was counted only a few times. Its antigen remains unidentified. TCRdb passed the 5' RACE reads through MiXCR, listing each CDR3 protein once. The table shows under 200,000 distinct CDR3 sequences, with approximately 11% occurring only once. The sample originates from a study of T cells after yellow fever vaccination. General study results and limits: Boosting was followed by the reappearance of most primary-vaccination clones (approximately 97% CD4, under 90% CD8). A weaker but faster secondary response was observed, peaking on day 5 versus 15.

The sample was CD8+ T cells sorted from PBMCs, taken 15 days after the yellow fever booster vaccination. The TCR sequence derives from a man aged 18 to 29 who received the YFV17D yellow fever vaccine.

This chain's CDR3 is CAIAGTEGNQPQHF. The CDR3 nucleotides are TGTGCCATCGCCGGGACAGAGGGAAATCAGCCCCAGCATTTT. The chain links TRBV10-3 to TRBJ1-5, with 7 bases fitting TRBD1. The CDR3 is 14 amino acids. J gave up 4 bases and V 8 bases, and 8 bases lay outside the gene matches. Looked up from germline, CDR1 is ENHRY and CDR2 is SYGVKD.